This TCR beta chain was obtained from a study of response to subunit inactivated influenza vaccine. The V gene end was trimmed by 0 bases and the J gene end by 10 bases; junction bases not matched to a gene: 7. Per the germline V gene, CDR1 is SGDLS and CDR2 is YYNGEE. CDR3 length: 15 amino acids. Overall study results and limits: There was a suggestion from the authors that each seasonal influenza vaccination recruits few new T cells.

Comments on this clonotype: Its antigen is undetermined.

TCRdb ran MiXCR on the RT-PCR reads and lists one entry per CDR3 protein. The table includes around 540,000 distinct CDR3 sequences, about 11% detected once. The rearrangement links TRBV9 to TRBJ1-6, with 7 bases that match TRBD1. This sequence originates from a man aged 50-59 years who received an inactivated influenza vaccine. The specimen was PBMCs from blood, collected on the day of vaccination. In DNA form, the CDR3 reads TGTGCCAGCAGCGTAGACGCCAAGGGGGCGTCACCCCTCCACTTT. Its translation: CASSVDAKGASPLHF.